The sequence of this T cell receptor beta chain was determined in a study of blood T cell repertoires in COVID-19. Background on the study: Collection of acute and convalescent COVID-19 samples took place in the United States, Italy and Spain.

As processed by the authors: Quantification of nucleated cells was approximated via reference gene primer amplification. Sequenced by immunoSEQ multiplex PCR; TCRdb stores in-frame clones only, minus some. The D gene and trimming were derived from the DNA, and the V and J assignments and clone size from that table. This sample has 140,000 to 150,000 clones, with about nine tenths found just once. Germline CDR1 is MNHNS and CDR2 is SASEGT. The length of the CDR3 is 14 residues. V lost 1 base, J lost 4 bases, and 1 base stayed unmatched. The sample taken for sequencing was PBMCs or T cells enriched from blood (not recorded which). This chain joins TRBV6-1 and TRBJ1-5; 7 bases match TRBD1. This receptor was identified in a woman between 40 and 55 years old who had been exposed to COVID-19. In nucleotides, the CDR3 is TGTGCCAGCAGTGAAGACAGGGGAAATCAGCCCCAGCATTTT. It yields the protein CASSEDRGNQPQHF.